Each of the 6 T cell receptor beta chains below was sequenced from the same sample in a study of shared clonotypes between healthy human individuals. Sequencing used immunoSEQ multiplex PCR; TCRdb keeps in-frame clones, though not all of them. The sample carries about 2 million clones, roughly 95% recorded once. The specimen sequenced was naive CD4+ T cells sorted from blood. Subset in this sample: CD45RA+ positively selected. These receptors came from a man younger than 35 in good health.

The rearrangement joins TRBV2 to TRBJ2-7; D is perhaps TRBD2 (5 bases). Deletions cut 8 bases from V and 0 bases from J, with 14 bases between. This CDR3 is built from 14 residues. Germline V gene data show CDR1 as SNHLY and CDR2 as FYNNEI. CDR3 nucleotide sequence: TGTGCCAGCGGTCGTGCAGGAGGCTCCTACGAGCAGTACTTC. This sequence encodes CASGRAGGSYEQYF.

The J gene is TRBJ2-3, the V gene TRBV5-1; D is undetermined. V gave up 0 bases and J gave up 4 bases, with 9 bases separating them. Germline V CDR1 and CDR2: SGHRS, YFSETQ. The CDR3 is 14 residues long. The CDR3 spells CASSLEGPSDTQYF. CDR3 nucleotides: TGCGCCAGCAGCTTGGAAGGTCCCTCAGATACGCAGTATTTT.

The gene calls are TRBV5-1 and TRBJ2-5; D is possibly TRBD2 (5 bases). The germline V and J ends were trimmed by 1 base and 5 bases, with 18 bases remaining between them. This CDR3 is 16 amino acids long. Germline CDR1 SGHRS, CDR2 YFSETQ. CDR3 protein: CASSLNSVRGMETQYF. In DNA, the CDR3 is TGCGCCAGCAGCTTGAATTCTGTTCGGGGTATGGAGACCCAGTACTTC.

The V call is TRBV5-1, the J call TRBJ2-3, with 8 bases matching TRBD2. CDR1 and CDR2 (germline): SGHRS, YFSETQ. With V trimmed by 5 bases and J by 2 bases, 7 bases remained unmatched. This CDR3 has 15 amino acids. The CDR3 spells CASRGLVTSTDTQYF. The DNA of the CDR3 is TGCGCCAGCAGGGGACTAGTAACCTCCACAGATACGCAGTATTTT.

This clone was seen a single time. This chain connects TRBV28 to TRBJ2-2, with TRBD2 matching 11 bases. V was clipped by 5 bases and J by 6 bases; unmatched bases: 11. The germline CDR1 and CDR2 sequences are MDHEN and SYDVKM. CDR3 length: 17 residues. The CDR3 DNA reads as TGTGCCAGCAGTCCCCATCCTAGCGGGGGGCCGCCCGGGGAGCTGTTTTTT. Translated: CASSPHPSGGPPGELFF.

The J gene is TRBJ2-5, the V gene TRBV6-5; 7 positions match TRBD2. Losses at the gene ends were 6 bases for V and 0 bases for J; bases not matched to a gene: 4. The CDR3 runs 14 residues. Germline assignment: CDR1 MNHEY and CDR2 SVGAGI. The CDR3 DNA reads TGTGCCAGCAGGACGGGGGGAAACCAAGAGACCCAGTACTTC. Translating gives CASRTGGNQETQYF.